Here is one T cell receptor beta chain with its context. The antigen is not known. MiXCR, applied by TCRdb to the 5' RACE reads, yields one record per CDR3 protein. The table includes 400,000 to 500,000 distinct CDR3 sequences, around 17% detected once. The source of the sample is a study of T-cell memory formation after mild COVID-19. Study results and limitations: A subset of responding clones appeared in pre-infection memory, suggesting cross-reactive memory joined.

Trimming removed 7 bases from V and 3 bases from J; junction bases left unmatched: 8. Germline V lookup: CDR1 MNHEY, CDR2 SVGEGT. This CDR3 region has 15 residues. The sample consisted of PBMCs or a T cell subset sorted from them (not recorded which). The clonotype comes from a man between 18 and 35 years old who had mild COVID-19 (a few samples of this study predate the infection). Cell type and time point are not known. The chain employs TRBV6-2 or TRBV6-3 and TRBJ2-5; TRBD2 matches 10 bases. The CDR3 nucleotides read TGTGCCAGCACTACTCCCGGACTAGCGGAAGAGACCCAGTACTTC. This translates into CASTTPGLAEETQYF.